Each of the 23 T cell receptor beta chains below was sequenced from the same sample in a study of CD8 T cells in ankylosing spondylitis. TCRdb passed the 5' RACE reads through MiXCR, listing each CDR3 protein once. The table includes 40,000 or so distinct CDR3 sequences, less than 3% detected once. Sequencing was carried out using blood, either unsorted or a sorted T cell fraction (not recorded which). The receptors stem from a male donor with ankylosing spondylitis or in good health (not recorded which).

This clonotype was seen ten or more times. The chain recombines TRBV9 with TRBJ2-5; D is unresolved. Germline values: CDR1 SGDLS, CDR2 YYNGEE. Trimming took 1 base from V and 1 from J, leaving 5 bases between them. The CDR3 consists of 13 residues. The CDR3 DNA reads as TGTGCCAGCAGCGTAACCACCCAAGAGACCCAGTACTTC. Translated, it gives CASSVTTQETQYF.

In this sample, this clonotype turned up many times. The rearrangement uses TRBV9 and TRBJ2-1; 9 positions match TRBD1. CDR3 length equals 15 residues. CDR1 and CDR2 from the germline V gene are SGDLS and YYNGEE. J was trimmed by 8 bases and V by 2 bases; bases with no gene match: 8. The CDR3 DNA reads TGTGCCAGCAGCGTTTCGGGACAGGGTAGCGATGAGCAGTTCTTC. It yields the protein CASSVSGQGSDEQFF.

This clonotype came up many times. V usage is TRBV9 and J usage is TRBJ2-7, with unresolved D. CDR1 is SGDLS and CDR2 is YYNGEE in the germline V gene. The CDR3 contains 12 residues. Between the trimmed V and J ends, which lost 3 bases and 3 bases, there was a span of 7 bases. CDR3: CASSATGYEQYF. CDR3 sequence (DNA): TGTGCCAGCAGCGCGACGGGCTACGAGCAGTACTTC.

The genes are TRBV9 and TRBJ1-1; 9 nucleotides line up with TRBD1. In germline, CDR1 is SGDLS, CDR2 YYNGEE. V shed 4 bases and J 5 bases; nucleotides not matched to a gene: 6. The CDR3 runs 14 residues. DNA for the CDR3: TGTGCCAGCAGCACAGGACAGGGGCGTACTGAAGCTTTCTTT. Protein sequence: CASSTGQGRTEAFF.

This clonotype was recorded at least ten times. The V and J genes are TRBV9 and TRBJ2-7; D possibly corresponds to TRBD1 (8 bases). CDR1 is SGDLS, CDR2 YYNGEE, per germline. The CDR3 covers 15 residues. The ends were cut back, 0 bases at V and 2 bases at J, with 12 bases in the middle. The CDR3 sequence: CASSVEQGGTYEQYF. For the CDR3, the DNA is TGTGCCAGCAGCGTAGAACAGGGGGGGACCTACGAGCAGTACTTC.

This clonotype was observed at least ten times. The chain couples TRBV9 to TRBJ1-1; 9 bases line up with TRBD1. This CDR3 has 14 residues. Trimming cost V 1 base and J 6 bases; bases outside gene matches: 4. Germline V gives CDR1 SGDLS, CDR2 YYNGEE. In DNA form, the CDR3 reads TGTGCCAGCAGCGTACCCGGGACAGGGTCTGAAGCTTTCTTT. Translation gives CASSVPGTGSEAFF.

This clonotype has at least ten counts. This chain connects TRBV9 to TRBJ1-1; a possible D gene is TRBD1 (5 bases). Trimming pared 0 bases from V and 1 base from J, leaving 13 bases between. CDR1 is SGDLS, CDR2 YYNGEE, per germline. The CDR3 is 16 residues long. DNA of the CDR3: TGTGCCAGCAGCGTAGGTCTGATGGGACGGAACACTGAAGCTTTCTTT. This gives the protein CASSVGLMGRNTEAFF.

This clonotype appeared many times. This chain joins TRBV9 and TRBJ2-4, with a tentative D call TRBD2 (7 bases). The CDR3 spans 15 residues. Trimming stripped 3 bases from V and 0 bases from J, with 10 bases between. The V gene's germline CDR1 is SGDLS and CDR2 YYNGEE. CDR3 bases: TGTGCCAGCAGCGAGGGGGGGGGAGCCAAAAACATTCAGTACTTC. It encodes CASSEGGGAKNIQYF.

This clonotype was detected ten times or more. The V and J genes are TRBV9 and TRBJ2-3; 8 positions match TRBD2. The CDR3 runs 18 residues. J lost 0 bases, V lost 0 bases, and 9 bases had no gene match. Germline CDR1 reads SGDLS; CDR2 reads YYNGEE. In DNA form, the CDR3 reads TGTGCCAGCAGCGTAGCAGCGGGAGCGCGTTTAAGCACAGATACGCAGTATTTT. This gives the protein CASSVAAGARLSTDTQYF.

Many counts were recorded for this clonotype. The gene calls are TRBV9 and TRBJ1-4, with 7 bases fitting TRBD1. The CDR3 extends over 15 amino acids. The germline CDR1 and CDR2 sequences are SGDLS and YYNGEE. The ends lost 1 base at V and 6 bases at J; junction bases unmatched: 6. This CDR3 is CASSVRGRGDEKLFF. The CDR3 DNA follows: TGTGCCAGCAGCGTAAGGGGCAGGGGGGATGAAAAACTGTTTTTT.

Many counts were recorded for this clonotype. CDR3 protein: CASSVVGGGQETQYF. The CDR3 region has the DNA TGTGCCAGCAGCGTAGTCGGGGGGGGACAAGAGACCCAGTACTTC. V gene TRBV9 combines with J gene TRBJ2-5; 8 positions agree with TRBD2. Germline trimming cut 0 bases from V and 2 bases from J; bases unmatched to any gene: 3. The length of the CDR3 is 15 residues. Germline V gene data show CDR1 as SGDLS and CDR2 as YYNGEE.

This clonotype was detected many times. The chain uses TRBV9 and TRBJ2-3; D is ambiguous. Trimming removed 0 bases at V and 2 bases at J, with 13 bases between. The CDR3 covers 16 residues. Germline V gives CDR1 SGDLS, CDR2 YYNGEE. CDR3 coding DNA: TGTGCCAGCAGCGTAGGTACCCTCCAGGTCACAGATACGCAGTATTTT. Protein product: CASSVGTLQVTDTQYF.

This clonotype was recorded at least ten times. The CDR3 DNA follows: TGTGCCAGCAGCTCGGACAGGTCCTCTGGGGCCAACGTCCTGACTTTC. Amino acids: CASSSDRSSGANVLTF. The J gene is TRBJ2-6, the V gene TRBV9; 7 bases agree with TRBD1. The CDR3 is 16 residues long. Per germline, CDR1 SGDLS and CDR2 YYNGEE. The V gene end was trimmed by 4 bases and the J gene end by 0 bases; junction bases not matched to a gene: 4. Together with reference TRBV9 and TRBJ2-6, the CDR3 gives the full variable domain: DSGVTQTPKHLITATGQRVTLRCSPRSGDLSVYWYQQSLDQGLQFLIQYYNGEERAKGNILERFSAQQFPDLHSELNLSSLELGDSALYFCASSSDRSSGANVLTFGAGSRLTVL.

This clonotype was found many times. V is TRBV9 and J is TRBJ2-2; 14 bases line up with TRBD2. CDR3 size: 19 residues. Germline CDR1 SGDLS, CDR2 YYNGEE. The V gene end was trimmed by 4 bases and the J gene end by 4 bases; junction bases not matched to a gene: 12. The CDR3 spells CASSPRAGGTSGSTGELFF. In DNA form, the CDR3 reads TGTGCCAGCAGCCCCCGGGCAGGGGGGACTAGCGGGAGCACCGGGGAGCTGTTTTTT.

In its sample, this clonotype was seen many times. The chain combines TRBV9 with TRBJ2-1; either TRBD1 or TRBD2 may fit D (5 bases each). Germline values: CDR1 SGDLS, CDR2 YYNGEE. The CDR3 has 16 amino acids. The V gene lost 3 bases and the J gene lost 7 bases, with 20 bases spanning the gap. The CDR3, as DNA: TGTGCCAGCAGCGCTAACCCGGGACGCCGTGGTAATGAGCAGTTCTTC. The encoded protein is CASSANPGRRGNEQFF.

This clonotype was seen ten or more times. The CDR3 nucleotides read TGTGCCAGCAGCCGAGGACGGATTACAGATGAGCAGTTCTTC. It is translated as CASSRGRITDEQFF. The chain joins TRBV9 to TRBJ2-1; D is unresolved. Germline V lookup: CDR1 SGDLS, CDR2 YYNGEE. The CDR3 sequence is 14 residues long. Trimming left V 4 bases short and J 8 bases short, with 16 bases between. The full variable domain, with the rest looked up from reference TRBV9 and TRBJ2-1, is DSGVTQTPKHLITATGQRVTLRCSPRSGDLSVYWYQQSLDQGLQFLIQYYNGEERAKGNILERFSAQQFPDLHSELNLSSLELGDSALYFCASSRGRITDEQFFGPGTRLTVL.

This clonotype was observed many times. This chain links TRBV9 with TRBJ2-2; D gene unclear. The CDR3 runs to 15 residues. Germline values: CDR1 SGDLS, CDR2 YYNGEE. Trimming shortened V by 6 bases and J by 0 bases, and 12 bases separated the two germline ends. The DNA for the CDR3 is TGTGCCAGCACGGTCACTGGGGCGAACACCGGGGAGCTGTTTTTT. The encoded protein is CASTVTGANTGELFF. Together with reference TRBV9 and TRBJ2-2, the CDR3 gives the full variable domain: DSGVTQTPKHLITATGQRVTLRCSPRSGDLSVYWYQQSLDQGLQFLIQYYNGEERAKGNILERFSAQQFPDLHSELNLSSLELGDSALYFCASTVTGANTGELFFGEGSRLTVL.

Comment on this clonotype: A much larger clone differs by one base, so this may be a read error. V and J are TRBV9 and TRBJ2-5; D is perhaps TRBD1 or TRBD2 (7 bases each). Trimming stripped 1 base from V and 6 bases from J, with 16 bases between. Germline lookup yields CDR1 SGDLS and CDR2 YYNGEE. The CDR3 spans 15 residues. The CDR3 spells CASSVSGAQGKTQYF. In DNA form, the CDR3 reads TGTGCCAGCAGCGTAAGCGGGGCACAGGGGAAGACCCAGTACTTC.

There are many counts of this clonotype. The chain combines TRBV9 with TRBJ1-1; D is possibly TRBD1 (6 bases). CDR1 is SGDLS, CDR2 YYNGEE, per germline. V was pared by 4 bases and J by 4 bases, with 17 bases between. This CDR3 contains 15 residues. CDR3 region: CASSRIPGAATEAFF. DNA of the CDR3: TGTGCCAGCAGCCGGATACCAGGGGCGGCCACTGAAGCTTTCTTT.

This clonotype was counted at least ten times. The rearrangement joins TRBV9 to TRBJ2-1; 11 bases agree with TRBD2. This CDR3 region has 15 residues. The trim removed 4 bases at V and 4 bases at J, leaving 4 bases unmatched. Per the germline V gene, CDR1 is SGDLS and CDR2 is YYNGEE. The CDR3 nucleotides are TGTGCCAGCAGCTCGGGACTAGCGGAATACAATGAGCAGTTCTTC. Residues: CASSSGLAEYNEQFF. The full variable domain, rest sourced from reference TRBV9 and TRBJ2-1, is DSGVTQTPKHLITATGQRVTLRCSPRSGDLSVYWYQQSLDQGLQFLIQYYNGEERAKGNILERFSAQQFPDLHSELNLSSLELGDSALYFCASSSGLAEYNEQFFGPGTRLTVL.

This clonotype showed up many times. J is TRBJ2-3 and V is TRBV9; maybe TRBD2 (6 bases). Germline CDR1 is SGDLS and CDR2 is YYNGEE. CDR3 size: 15 residues. Deletions cut 0 bases from V and 2 bases from J, with 10 bases between. CDR3 DNA sequence: TGTGCCAGCAGCGTAGGTAGCGGAATCACAGATACGCAGTATTTT. Its protein is CASSVGSGITDTQYF.

The table lists this clonotype with many counts. The CDR3 protein is CASSVEGPPQHF. In DNA form, the CDR3 reads TGTGCCAGCAGCGTAGAGGGACCGCCCCAGCATTTT. This chain links TRBV9 with TRBJ1-5; weak D call: TRBD1 (5 bases). This CDR3 is 12 amino acids long. Germline V gene sequence: CDR1 SGDLS, CDR2 YYNGEE. The V end was cut by 0 bases, the J end by 9 bases, with 7 bases between.

This clonotype was found many times. The V gene is TRBV9, the J gene TRBJ1-6, with unresolved D. Looked up from germline, CDR1 is SGDLS and CDR2 is YYNGEE. CDR3 length: 15 amino acids. Trimming took off 3 bases at V and 4 bases at J, with 11 bases between the two ends. The CDR3 sequence is CASSAGSAYNSPLHF. For the CDR3, the DNA is TGTGCCAGCAGCGCGGGGTCCGCGTATAATTCACCCCTCCACTTT.